This T cell receptor beta chain was captured in a study of vaccination and CD4 T cells after COVID-19. For the study at large: In the convalescent group, nasal swab PCR was SARS-CoV-2 positive; about nine cases were mild and one severe. Stimuli were overlapping spike peptide pools of SARS-CoV-2 and three common cold coronaviruses (HCoV-NL63, HCoV-OC43, HCoV-229E).

Cultured CD4+ T cell DNA underwent sequencing with the Oncomine TCR Beta short-read assay. One entry per CDR3 protein, called by TCRdb with MiXCR from the PCR reads. The sample has around 19,000 distinct CDR3 sequences; roughly 35% are singletons. Time point meaning: late sampling 161 to 241 days after vaccination in three convalescent patients. Documented treatment: approximately 10-day PBMC culture with coronavirus spike peptide pools or control peptides (ViraFEST assay). V was clipped by 4 bases and J by 4 bases, with 7 bases between them. The germline gives CDR1 MNHNS, CDR2 SASEGT. This CDR3 is 12 amino acids long. As to this clonotype: The antigen is unknown.

The sample consisted of CD4+ T cells from blood, cultured in vitro, taken about 7 months after SARS-CoV-2 vaccination. The source is a human donor who had recovered from COVID-19. J is TRBJ2-5 and V is TRBV6-1; D ambiguous. The CDR3 here is CASSAPGETQYF. The CDR3 bases are TGTGCCAGCAGTGCCCCGGGAGAGACCCAGTACTTC.